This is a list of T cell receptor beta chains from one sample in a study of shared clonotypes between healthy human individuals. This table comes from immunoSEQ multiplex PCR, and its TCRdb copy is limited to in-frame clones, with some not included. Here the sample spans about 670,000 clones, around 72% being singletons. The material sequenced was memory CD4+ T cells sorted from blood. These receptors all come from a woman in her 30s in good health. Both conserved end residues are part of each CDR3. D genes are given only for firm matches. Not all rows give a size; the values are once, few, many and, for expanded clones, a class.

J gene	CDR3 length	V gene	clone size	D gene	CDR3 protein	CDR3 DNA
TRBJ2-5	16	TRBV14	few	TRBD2	CASSPRLAAFPGTQYF	TGTGCCAGCAGCCCCCGACTAGCGGCGTTCCCGGGGACCCAGTACTTC
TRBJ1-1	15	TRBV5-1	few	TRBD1	CASSLGDRDFTEAFF	TGCGCCAGCAGCCTCGGGGACAGGGATTTCACTGAAGCTTTCTTT
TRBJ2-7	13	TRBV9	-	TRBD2	CASTRGGSYEQYF	TGTGCCAGCACCCGGGGGGGAAGCTACGAGCAGTACTTC
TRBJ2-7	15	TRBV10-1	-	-	CASSETSGLSYEQYF	TGCGCCAGCAGTGAGACTTCGGGACTCTCCTACGAGCAGTACTTC
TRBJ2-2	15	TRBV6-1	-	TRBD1	CASRGTGWNTGELFF	TGTGCCAGCAGGGGGACAGGTTGGAACACCGGGGAGCTGTTTTTT
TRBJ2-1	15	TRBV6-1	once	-	CASSEDPAGYNEQFF	TGTGCCAGCAGTGAAGATCCCGCAGGCTACAATGAGCAGTTCTTC
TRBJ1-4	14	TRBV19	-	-	CASSMEGIEEKLFF	TGTGCCAGTAGTATGGAAGGGATCGAAGAAAAACTGTTTTTT
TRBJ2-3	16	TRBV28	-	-	CASSFPPGTSTDTQYF	TGTGCCAGCAGTTTCCCTCCGGGGACCTCCACAGATACGCAGTATTTT
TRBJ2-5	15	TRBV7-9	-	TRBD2	CASSLATSAQETQYF	TGTGCCAGCAGCTTAGCTACTAGCGCCCAAGAGACCCAGTACTTC
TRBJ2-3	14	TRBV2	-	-	CASSSGLTTDTQYF	TGTGCCAGCAGCTCGGGACTCACCACAGATACGCAGTATTTT
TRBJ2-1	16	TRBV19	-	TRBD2	CASSRLATSSYNEQFF	TGTGCCAGTAGTCGACTAGCGACAAGCTCCTACAATGAGCAGTTCTTC
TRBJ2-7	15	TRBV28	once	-	CASSLGAGGFYEQYF	TGTGCCAGCAGTTTAGGGGCTGGGGGGTTCTACGAGCAGTACTTC
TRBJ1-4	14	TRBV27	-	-	CASRNDYNDEKLFF	TGTGCCAGCAGGAATGATTATAATGATGAAAAACTGTTTTTT
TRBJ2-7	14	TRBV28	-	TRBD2	CASQDGGRLYRQYF	TGTGCCAGCCAAGACGGCGGGAGGTTGTATCGGCAGTACTTC
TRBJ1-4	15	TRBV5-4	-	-	CASSLAGRRSEKLFF	TGTGCCAGCAGCTTGGCCGGGCGGAGGAGTGAAAAACTGTTTTTT
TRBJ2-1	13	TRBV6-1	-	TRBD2	CAIAGLAGEESFF	TGTGCCATCGCGGGACTAGCGGGAGAGGAAAGTTTCTTC
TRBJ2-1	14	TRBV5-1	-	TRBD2	CASFEGTIAGEQFF	TGCGCCAGCTTCGAAGGGACTATTGCGGGTGAGCAGTTCTTC
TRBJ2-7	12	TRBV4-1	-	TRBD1	CASGQHRGEQYF	TGCGCCAGCGGCCAACACAGGGGCGAGCAGTACTTC
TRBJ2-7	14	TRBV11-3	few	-	CASSPLHRADEQYF	TGTGCCAGCAGCCCGCTCCACAGGGCCGACGAGCAGTACTTC
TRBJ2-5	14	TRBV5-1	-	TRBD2	CASSTSGNQETQYF	TGCGCCAGTTCGACTAGCGGGAACCAAGAGACCCAGTACTTC
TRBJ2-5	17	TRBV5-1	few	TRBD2	CASSLGASGDYQETQYF	TGCGCCAGCAGCTTGGGGGCTAGCGGAGATTACCAAGAGACCCAGTACTTC
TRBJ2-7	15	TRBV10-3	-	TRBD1	CAISEPGQGGYEQYF	TGTGCCATCAGCGAACCGGGACAGGGGGGATACGAGCAGTACTTC
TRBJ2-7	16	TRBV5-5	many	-	CASSLAGDWRSYEQYF	TGTGCCAGCAGCTTGGCGGGGGACTGGCGCTCCTACGAGCAGTACTTC
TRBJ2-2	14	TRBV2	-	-	CASSDWGLSGELFF	TGTGCCAGCAGTGACTGGGGATTGAGCGGGGAGCTGTTTTTT
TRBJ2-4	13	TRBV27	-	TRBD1	CASRLTGGDIQYF	TGTGCCAGCAGGCTGACAGGGGGGGACATTCAGTACTTC
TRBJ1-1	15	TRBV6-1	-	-	CASSEIRRPRGEAFF	TGTGCCAGCAGTGAAATCCGACGGCCCCGGGGTGAAGCTTTCTTT
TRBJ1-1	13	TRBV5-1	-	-	CASSSLDRDEAFF	TGCGCCAGCAGCTCCCTGGACAGAGACGAAGCTTTCTTT
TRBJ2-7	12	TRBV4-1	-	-	CASSQVGYEQYF	TGCGCCAGCAGCCAAGTGGGATACGAGCAGTACTTC
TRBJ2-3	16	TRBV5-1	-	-	CASSLGGTSSTDTQYF	TGCGCCAGCAGCTTGGGCGGGACCTCCAGCACAGATACGCAGTATTTT
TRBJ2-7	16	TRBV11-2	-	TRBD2	CASSLEGLAGAYEQYF	TGTGCCAGCAGCTTAGAGGGACTAGCGGGAGCCTACGAGCAGTACTTC
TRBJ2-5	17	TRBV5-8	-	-	CASSIGTVKSIQETQYF	TGTGCCAGCAGCATAGGGACCGTCAAGAGCATCCAAGAGACCCAGTACTTC
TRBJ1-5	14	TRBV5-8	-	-	CASSLRGWGQPQHF	TGTGCCAGCAGCCTCAGGGGTTGGGGTCAGCCCCAGCATTTT
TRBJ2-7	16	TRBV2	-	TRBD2	CASRAGTSGSPREQYF	TGTGCCAGCAGAGCCGGGACTAGCGGGAGTCCGAGGGAGCAGTACTTC
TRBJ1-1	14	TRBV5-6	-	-	CASSSLTLTVEAFF	TGTGCCAGCAGCTCACTAACTCTAACAGTTGAAGCTTTCTTT
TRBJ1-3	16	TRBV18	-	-	CASSPSGSDSGNTIYF	TGTGCCAGCTCACCGTCCGGCAGCGACTCTGGAAACACCATATATTTT
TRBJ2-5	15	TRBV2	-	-	CASSEAPGGRGTQYF	TGTGCCAGCAGTGAAGCGCCTGGTGGGCGCGGGACCCAGTACTTC
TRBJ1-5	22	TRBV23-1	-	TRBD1	CASSPPSIGQGAVPGCNQPQHF	TGCGCCAGCAGTCCCCCCTCTATCGGACAGGGTGCGGTACCGGGTTGCAATCAGCCCCAGCATTTT
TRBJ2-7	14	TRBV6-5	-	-	CASSRRGGTYEQYF	TGTGCCAGCAGCCGCAGGGGCGGCACCTACGAGCAGTACTTC
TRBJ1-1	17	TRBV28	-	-	CASRRKFQGRTNTEAFF	TGTGCCAGCAGACGGAAATTCCAGGGGAGGACGAACACTGAAGCTTTCTTT
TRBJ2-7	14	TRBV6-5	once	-	CASSSLGSYYEQYF	TGTGCCAGCAGTTCGCTCGGGTCCTACTACGAGCAGTACTTC
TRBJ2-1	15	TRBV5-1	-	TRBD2	CASSLVGGSGNEQFF	TGCGCCAGCAGCTTGGTTGGCGGGAGCGGCAATGAGCAGTTCTTC
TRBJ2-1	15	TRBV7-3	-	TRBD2	CASSLGKVAGNEQFF	TGTGCCAGCAGCTTAGGGAAGGTAGCGGGGAATGAGCAGTTCTTC
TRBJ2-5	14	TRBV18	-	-	CASSRGRHQETQYF	TGTGCCAGCTCACGGGGACGGCACCAAGAGACCCAGTACTTC
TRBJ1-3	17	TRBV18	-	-	CASSPQGTAAGGNTIYF	TGTGCCAGCTCACCACAAGGGACGGCAGCCGGCGGAAACACCATATATTTT
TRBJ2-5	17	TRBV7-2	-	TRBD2	CASSLVLALTGGGTQYF	TGTGCCAGCAGCTTAGTACTAGCGCTAACCGGGGGGGGGACCCAGTACTTC
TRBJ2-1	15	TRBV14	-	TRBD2	CASSGRGKLANEQFF	TGTGCCAGCAGCGGGAGGGGAAAATTAGCTAATGAGCAGTTCTTC
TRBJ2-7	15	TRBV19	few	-	CASSIRMTDPYEQYF	TGTGCCAGTAGTATTCGAATGACAGATCCCTACGAGCAGTACTTC
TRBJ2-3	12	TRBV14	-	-	CASSQARDTQYF	TGTGCCAGCAGCCAAGCACGGGATACGCAGTATTTT
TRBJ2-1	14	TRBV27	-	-	CASSPRDGYNEQFF	TGTGCCAGCAGTCCCCGGGACGGCTACAATGAGCAGTTCTTC
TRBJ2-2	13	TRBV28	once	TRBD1	CASSIPGGGELFF	TGTGCCAGCAGTATTCCAGGGGGCGGGGAGCTGTTTTTT
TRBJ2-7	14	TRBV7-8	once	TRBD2	CASSDLVGGTEQYF	TGTGCCAGCAGCGATCTTGTGGGAGGGACCGAGCAGTACTTC
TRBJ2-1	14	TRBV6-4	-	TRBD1	CASSISSGQGGQFF	TGTGCCAGCAGTATCTCATCGGGACAGGGGGGGCAGTTCTTC
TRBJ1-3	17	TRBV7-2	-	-	CASSLGSAGRSGNTIYF	TGTGCCAGCAGCTTGGGGTCGGCAGGACGCTCTGGAAACACCATATATTTT
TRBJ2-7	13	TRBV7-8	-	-	CASSLSGAYEQYF	TGTGCCAGCAGCTTATCAGGAGCCTACGAGCAGTACTTC
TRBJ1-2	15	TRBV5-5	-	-	CASSLRGASNYGYTF	TGTGCCAGCAGCTTGCGCGGGGCAAGTAACTATGGCTACACCTTC
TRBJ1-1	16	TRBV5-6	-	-	CASNYDMSGLNTEAFF	TGTGCCAGCAACTATGACATGTCTGGCCTGAACACTGAAGCTTTCTTT
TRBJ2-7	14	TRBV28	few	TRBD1	CASRATGGPYEQYF	TGTGCCAGCAGGGCCACAGGGGGCCCCTACGAGCAGTACTTC